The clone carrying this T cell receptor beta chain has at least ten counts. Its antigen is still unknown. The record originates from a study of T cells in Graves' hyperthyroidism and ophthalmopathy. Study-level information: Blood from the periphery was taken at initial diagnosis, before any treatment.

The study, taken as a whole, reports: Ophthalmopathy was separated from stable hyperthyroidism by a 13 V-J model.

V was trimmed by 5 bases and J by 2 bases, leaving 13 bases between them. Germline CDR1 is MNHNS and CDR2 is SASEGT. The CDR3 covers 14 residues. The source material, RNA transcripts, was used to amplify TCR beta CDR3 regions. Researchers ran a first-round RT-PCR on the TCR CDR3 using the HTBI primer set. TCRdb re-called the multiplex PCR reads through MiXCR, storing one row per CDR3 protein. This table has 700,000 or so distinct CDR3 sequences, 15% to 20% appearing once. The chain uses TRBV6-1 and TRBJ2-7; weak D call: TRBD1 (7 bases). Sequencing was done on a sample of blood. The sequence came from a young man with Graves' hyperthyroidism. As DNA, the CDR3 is TGTGCCAGCAGTTATGGAGGGGGCCCCTACGAGCAGTACTTC. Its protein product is CASSYGGGPYEQYF.